These 21 T cell receptor beta chains share one sample of origin, sequenced in a study of shared clonotypes between healthy human individuals. Method: immunoSEQ multiplex PCR; TCRdb's copy keeps in-frame clones and lacks some. Among 740,000 or so clones listed, 60% to 75% were seen once. The sequencing sample was made of memory CD4+ T cells sorted from blood. The subset: CD45RA-negative fraction. The receptors here all came from a woman between 25 and 40 years old in good health.

This sequence joins TRBV5-1 and TRBJ1-5, with TRBD1 as a possible D gene (6 bases). Germline V gene sequence: CDR1 SGHRS, CDR2 YFSETQ. Trimming removed 4 bases from V and 5 bases from J, with 13 bases in between. The CDR3 runs 14 residues. CDR3 protein: CASSPDSGDQPQHF. CDR3 nucleotide sequence: TGCGCCAGCAGCCCGGACAGCGGAGATCAGCCCCAGCATTTT.

This clone was seen once. V usage is TRBV28 and J usage is TRBJ1-1, with D unclear. CDR3 length equals 14 residues. The germline V gene has CDR1 MDHEN and CDR2 SYDVKM. V was pared by 7 bases and J by 0 bases, with 12 bases between. The CDR3 nucleotides are TGTGCCAGCATAAGTCCGTCGATGAACACTGAAGCTTTCTTT. It translates to CASISPSMNTEAFF.

This rearrangement joins TRBV5-8 to TRBJ1-3; 7 nucleotides align to TRBD1. There are 15 residues in the CDR3. J lost 4 bases, V lost 6 bases, and 10 bases had no gene match. Germline assignment: CDR1 SGHTS and CDR2 YDEGEE. CDR3 sequence reads: CASTGGQSFGNTIYF. CDR3 coding DNA: TGTGCCAGCACCGGGGGACAGTCCTTCGGAAACACCATATATTTT.

The chain employs TRBV28 and TRBJ1-5; D may be TRBD1 (6 bases). V shed 7 bases and J shed 0 bases, with 13 bases lying between them. The CDR3 runs 15 residues. Germline CDR1 and CDR2: MDHEN and SYDVKM. The CDR3 loop reads CASKGGGYSNQPQHF. CDR3 in DNA: TGTGCCAGCAAAGGGGGGGGATATAGCAATCAGCCCCAGCATTTT. Variable domain in full (rest from reference TRBV28 and TRBJ1-5): DVKVTQSSRYLVKRTGEKVFLECVQDMDHENMFWYRQDPGLGLRLIYFSYDVKMKEKGDIPEGYSVSREKKERFSLILESASTNQTSMYLCASKGGGYSNQPQHFGDGTRLSIL.

The V gene is TRBV13, the J gene TRBJ2-1; the match to TRBD2 covers 9 bases. The CDR3 has 16 amino acids. Germline-derived CDR1 and CDR2 are PRHDT and FYEKMQ (reference sequence). Trimming took 2 bases from V and 4 from J; bases not matched to a gene: 6. The CDR3 DNA follows: TGTGCCAGCAGCTTAACTGTGACTAGCGGTTACAATGAGCAGTTCTTC. Its translation is CASSLTVTSGYNEQFF.

In regard to this clone: At the DNA level, this CDR3 is encoded by other sequences in the same sample as well. The chain joins TRBV19 to TRBJ2-7; TRBD1 matches at 8 bases. Germline trimming cut 5 bases from V and 0 bases from J; bases unmatched to any gene: 3. The CDR3 consists of 14 residues. The germline CDR1 and CDR2 sequences are LNHDA and SQIVND (reference sequence). The CDR3 sequence: CASSPGTGSYEQYF. In DNA, the CDR3 is TGTGCCAGTAGTCCCGGGACAGGCTCCTACGAGCAGTACTTC.

The chain couples TRBV19 to TRBJ2-7, with 9 bases identical to TRBD2. Germline V gives CDR1 LNHDA, CDR2 SQIVND (reference sequence). Trimming cost V 6 bases and J 2 bases; bases outside gene matches: 8. The CDR3 runs 15 residues. The CDR3 DNA reads TGTGCCAGTAGGGTTGCGCTAGCGGGACCCTACGAGCAGTACTTC. It translates to CASRVALAGPYEQYF.

The chain has TRBV7-2 and TRBJ2-1; D is tentatively TRBD1 or TRBD2 (6 bases each). This CDR3 comprises 15 residues. The germline CDR1 and CDR2 sequences are SGHTA and FQGNSA. The ends were cut back, 4 bases at V and 3 bases at J, with 13 bases in the middle. The CDR3 region is CASSSRGPFYNEQFF. The DNA of the CDR3 is TGTGCCAGCAGCTCCCGGGGGCCGTTCTACAATGAGCAGTTCTTC. Looking up the rest from reference TRBV7-2 and TRBJ2-1 gives the full variable domain: GAGVSQSPSNKVTEKGKDVELRCDPISGHTALYWYRQSLGQGLEFLIYFQGNSAPDKSGLPSDRFSAERTGGSVSTLTIQRTQQEDSAVYLCASSSRGPFYNEQFFGPGTRLTVL.

The V and J genes are TRBV7-7 and TRBJ2-1; 7 nucleotides match TRBD2. Germline loops: CDR1 SSHAT, CDR2 FNYEAQ (reference sequence). With V trimmed by 2 bases and J by 1 base, 8 bases remained unmatched. The CDR3 length is 17 residues. Here the CDR3 DNA reads TGTGCCAGCAGCTTATCTGGGGCGGGAGCGTCCTACAATGAGCAGTTCTTC. Translated: CASSLSGAGASYNEQFF.

The rearrangement links TRBV6-1 to TRBJ1-3; D remains unclear. V was pared by 0 bases and J by 2 bases, with 5 bases between. The CDR3 has 14 residues. CDR1 MNHNS and CDR2 SASEGT come from the germline V gene. The CDR3, as DNA: TGTGCCAGCAGTGAAGCGGCGGCTGGAAACACCATATATTTT. Translation: CASSEAAAGNTIYF.

The rearrangement uses TRBV7-6 and TRBJ2-3, with TRBD2 identical over 7 bases. With 4 bases clipped from V and 5 bases from J, the junction kept 9 bases outside the gene matches. The germline gives CDR1 SGHVS, CDR2 FNYEAQ. The CDR3 length is 15 residues. The CDR3 nucleotides are TGTGCCAGCAGCTCCGGCCAGCGGGATATAGATACGCAGTATTTT. Translation: CASSSGQRDIDTQYF.

V is TRBV27 and J is TRBJ2-2; 7 nucleotides align to TRBD1. This CDR3 contains 17 residues. Germline V CDR1 and CDR2: MNHEY, SMNVEV (reference sequence). Trimming took 6 bases from V and 4 from J; bases not matched to a gene: 14. The CDR3 DNA reads as TGTGCCAGCAGAGATCCAAAGACAGGGAAATCCACCGGGGAGCTGTTTTTT. It translates to CASRDPKTGKSTGELFF.

Points on this clone: Possible read error: a much larger clone is one base away. Other DNA sequences in the same sample also yield this CDR3. The V gene is TRBV7-2, the J gene TRBJ1-2; tentatively, D is TRBD1 (6 bases). Per the germline V gene, CDR1 is SGHTA and CDR2 is FQGNSA. Trimming removed 3 bases from V and 1 base from J, with 6 bases in between. CDR3 length: 13 residues. CDR3: CASSLDSNYGYTF. CDR3 sequence (DNA): TGTGCCAGCAGCTTGGACAGTAACTATGGCTACACCTTC.

This CDR3 reads CASSIQGEHQPQHF. DNA of the CDR3: TGTGCCAGTAGTATCCAGGGGGAGCATCAGCCCCAGCATTTT. This rearrangement joins TRBV19 to TRBJ1-5; 7 positions match TRBD1. The CDR3 extends over 14 amino acids. After removal of 3 bases from V and 5 bases from J, the junction contained 4 bases not matched to a gene. The germline V gene encodes CDR1 LNHDA and CDR2 SQIVND (reference sequence).

The genes are TRBV19 and TRBJ1-4; 7 nucleotides align to TRBD1. This CDR3 is 15 amino acids long. V shed 4 bases, J shed 1 base, and the junction held 3 bases outside the gene matches. The germline V gene has CDR1 LNHDA and CDR2 SQIVND (reference sequence). Here the CDR3 reads CASSKDRRTNEKLFF. In DNA, the CDR3 is TGTGCCAGTAGTAAGGACAGGCGAACTAATGAAAAACTGTTTTTT.

This clone has just a few counts. The rearrangement joins TRBV6-5 to TRBJ2-7; possibly TRBD1 for D (6 bases). Trimming took off 0 bases at V and 3 bases at J, with 9 bases between the two ends. Germline V lookup: CDR1 MNHEY, CDR2 SVGAGI. This CDR3 region has 14 residues. CDR3 amino acids: CASSYSRGNYEQYF. CDR3 nucleotides: TGTGCCAGCAGTTACTCGAGGGGGAACTACGAGCAGTACTTC.

This rearrangement joins TRBV19 to TRBJ2-3; 14 bases are a match to TRBD2. CDR3 length equals 18 residues. Germline CDR1 and CDR2: LNHDA and SQIVND (reference sequence). V was pared by 5 bases and J by 5 bases, with 12 bases of the junction left unmatched. In nucleotides, the CDR3 is TGTGCCAGTAGTGAATTAGGGACTAGCGGGAGCGTAGTAGATACGCAGTATTTT. It translates to CASSELGTSGSVVDTQYF.

V and J are TRBV5-1 and TRBJ1-4, with no clear D. Deletions cut 2 bases from V and 7 bases from J, with 6 bases between. Germline V lookup: CDR1 SGHRS, CDR2 YFSETQ. The CDR3 has 12 amino acids. The CDR3 nucleotides are TGCGCCAGCAGCTTTTACGGTGAAAAACTGTTTTTT. Translation gives CASSFYGEKLFF.

The V gene is TRBV6-6, the J gene TRBJ2-5, with 9 bases fitting TRBD2. The CDR3 loop spans 15 amino acids. The germline gives CDR1 MNHNY, CDR2 SVGAGI (reference sequence). The V segment lost 6 bases and the J segment 1 base; nucleotides outside the gene matches: 6. CDR3 bases: TGTGCCAGCAGGTTAGCGGGAGTCGCCCAAGAGACCCAGTACTTC. Translation gives CASRLAGVAQETQYF.

This clone was observed once. The chain is built from TRBV5-1 and TRBJ2-1; 7 bases align to TRBD1. V was pared by 4 bases and J by 4 bases, with 11 bases of the junction left unmatched. The CDR3 runs to 16 residues. The germline V gene has CDR1 SGHRS and CDR2 YFSETQ. CDR3 sequence reads: CASSPGFGTVYNEQFF. The CDR3 nucleotides are TGCGCCAGCAGCCCGGGTTTTGGGACAGTATACAATGAGCAGTTCTTC.

The chain recombines TRBV28 with TRBJ2-7; maybe TRBD1 (6 bases). This CDR3 has 14 residues. V was pared by 3 bases and J by 3 bases, with 12 bases between. Germline-derived CDR1 and CDR2 are MDHEN and SYDVKM. The CDR3 DNA follows: TGTGCCAGCAGTTTCGCAACAGGGTTCTACGAGCAGTACTTC. Its protein is CASSFATGFYEQYF.